The sequence of this TCR beta chain was determined in a study of blood T cell repertoires in COVID-19. Across the study: Some COVID-19 samples were acute and others convalescent; all came from the United States, Italy and Spain. Sources were T cells, B-cell-depleted T cells, or PBMCs; the material itself was cDNA or gDNA.

This clone showed up just a few times. Germline values: CDR1 KGHSH, CDR2 LQKENI. The trim removed 3 bases at V and 6 bases at J, leaving 7 bases unmatched. The CDR3 consists of 14 residues. This table comes from immunoSEQ multiplex PCR, and its TCRdb copy is limited to in-frame clones, with some not included. The sample lists 250,000 or so clones, 87% occurring once. Sequenced sample: peripheral blood. This TCR was recovered from a middle-aged woman who had recovered from COVID-19. The rearrangement joins TRBV18 to TRBJ2-5, with 7 bases identical to TRBD1. CDR3 residues: CASSPPSQGQTQYF. Here the CDR3 DNA reads TGTGCCAGCTCACCCCCTTCACAGGGGCAGACCCAGTACTTC.